Listed below are T cell receptor beta chains from one sample, sequenced in a study of metastatic and nonmetastatic thyroid tumors. TCRdb re-clonotyped the PCR reads through MiXCR. The table records approximately 84,000 clones, about 15% of them present only once. The sequencing sample was made of blood. These receptors came from a female donor with papillary thyroid cancer or a benign thyroid nodule (not recorded which). Some clones in this sample may be carry-over from other donors' samples. CDR3s include the opening cysteine and the closing phenylalanine or tryptophan. The D gene is left open where the match is weak. A clone size is listed for some rows: how often the clone was seen (once, few, many), or a class if it is expanded.

V gene	clone size	D gene	J gene	CDR3 DNA	CDR3 protein
TRBV11-1	few	.	TRBJ2-4	TGTGCCAGCAGCCACCTCGAGGGCCAGGGAAGAGCCAAAAACATTCAGTACTTC	CASSHLEGQGRAKNIQYF
TRBV20-1	.	TRBD1	TRBJ1-5	TGCAGTGCTACCAGCGGACAGGGCCGAAGCAATCAGCCCCAGCATTTT	CSATSGQGRSNQPQHF
TRBV6-1	.	.	TRBJ2-2	TGTGCCAGCATTTCCCTTGGGGGGAGCACCGGTGAGCTGTTTTTT	CASISLGGSTGELFF
TRBV9	once	.	TRBJ2-7	TGTGCCAGCAGACCGAGAGGAGGGGGGTACGAGCAATACTTC	CASRPRGGGYEQYF
TRBV12-3/TRBV12-4	many	TRBD2	TRBJ2-5	TGTGCCAGCAGTCCCCGGACTAGCACCCCAGCAGGGACCCAGTACTTC	CASSPRTSTPAGTQYF
TRBV19	many	.	TRBJ1-6	TGTGCCAGTTCCAGGAGCTCCTATAATTCACCCCTCCACTTT	CASSRSSYNSPLHF
TRBV10-3	many	.	TRBJ1-5	TGTGCCATCAGTGAGTCGAAGGGTTCCAATCAGCCCCAGCATTTT	CAISESKGSNQPQHF
TRBV28	.	.	TRBJ2-7	TGTTTCAGCAGAGTCCCGTCCGGGACGGAGAACTCCTACGAGCAGTACTTC	CFSRVPSGTENSYEQYF
TRBV12-3/TRBV12-4	few	.	TRBJ2-7	TGTGCCGGCAGCACAAGGGAGATTCGCGAGCAGTACTTC	CAGSTREIREQYF
TRBV20-1	.	.	TRBJ1-2	TGCAGTGCGGAAAGGGGACTTTCCAACTATGGCTACACCTTC	CSAERGLSNYGYTF
TRBV2	many	TRBD2	TRBJ2-7	TGTGCCAGCAACCCGGGGGGGGGCATGGACTTC	CASNPGGGMDF
TRBV4-1	many	TRBD1	TRBJ1-5	TGCGCCAGCAGCCAAGCAGCCCTGACAGGGGGGGCTTATAGCAATCAGCCCCAGCATTTT	CASSQAALTGGAYSNQPQHF
TRBV6-5	many	.	TRBJ2-3	TGTGCCAGCAGTTACGGGCCAGCACAAGATACGCAGTATTTT	CASSYGPAQDTQYF
TRBV7-9	many	.	TRBJ2-1	TGTGCCAGCAGCCCAAGCCCCTCAAATGAGCAGTTCTTC	CASSPSPSNEQFF
TRBV18	many	TRBD2	TRBJ2-5	TGTGCCAGCTCGCGTGTAGCGGGGGGAGATGAGACCCAGTACTTC	CASSRVAGGDETQYF
TRBV7-9	few	.	TRBJ2-7	TGTGCCAGCAGCGCGTTAATATACAAGCAGTACTTC	CASSALIYKQYF
TRBV2	many	.	TRBJ1-1	TGTGCCAGCAGGGCGAACGGCAGGGTCCCTAGCGGCACTGAAGCTTTCTTT	CASRANGRVPSGTEAFF
TRBV20-1	many	TRBD2	TRBJ2-3	TGCAGTGAAAGGACTAGCAGTAATACGCAGTATTTT	CSERTSSNTQYF
TRBV4-1	few	.	TRBJ2-6	TGCGCCAGCAGCCAATTGGACCTAATTCACTCTGGGGCCAACGTCCTGACTTTC	CASSQLDLIHSGANVLTF
TRBV3-1	many	.	TRBJ1-6	TGTGCCAGCAGCAGGGGCGAATCACCCCTCCACTTT	CASSRGESPLHF
TRBV5-1	medium-sized	TRBD1	TRBJ1-4	TGCGCCAGCAGCTTGGCTACAGGGGATGGAGAAAAACTGTTTTTT	CASSLATGDGEKLFF
TRBV28	medium-sized	.	TRBJ2-1	TGTGCCAGCGCGGAACAGGCCTCCTACAATGAGCAGTTCTTC	CASAEQASYNEQFF
TRBV7-2	many	.	TRBJ2-3	TGTGCCAGCAGCTTAGCAGACTATCTCACAGATACGCAGTATTTT	CASSLADYLTDTQYF
TRBV12-3/TRBV12-4	.	TRBD2	TRBJ2-7	TGTGCCAGCAGCTTAAGCGGGGCTAGCTCCTACGAGCAGTACTTC	CASSLSGASSYEQYF
TRBV12-3/TRBV12-4	many	.	TRBJ1-3	TGTGCCAGCAGTTTCGGACAGCTTGGAAACACCATATATTTT	CASSFGQLGNTIYF
TRBV6-2/TRBV6-3	.	.	TRBJ1-2	TGTGCCAGCAGTTACTCGAGCTCAGTGACCGACTATGGCTATACCTTC	CASSYSSSVTDYGYTF
TRBV29-1	many	.	TRBJ2-7	TGCAGCGTGCCCGTCGGCTACGAGCAGTACTTC	CSVPVGYEQYF
TRBV5-1	many	.	TRBJ2-1	TGCGCCAGCAGCTTGACCCTCTCCTCCTACAATGAGCAGTTCTTC	CASSLTLSSYNEQFF
TRBV6-1	many	.	TRBJ1-4	TGTGCCAGCAGTTCGAGAGGGACAAGAGGGAGGGATGAAAAACTGTTTTTT	CASSSRGTRGRDEKLFF
TRBV28	.	.	TRBJ1-2	TGTGCCAGCAGTTTGACTTCGGGGCTTGACTATGGCTACACCTTC	CASSLTSGLDYGYTF
TRBV7-2	many	.	TRBJ2-2	TGTGCCAGCAGCCGGACAGAGGTTGGCACCGGGGAGCTGTTTTTT	CASSRTEVGTGELFF
TRBV6-5	many	TRBD2	TRBJ2-1	TGTGCCAGCAGACGCGACCTATGGGTACTAGCGGGGGGCAATGAGCAGTTCTTC	CASRRDLWVLAGGNEQFF
TRBV6-1	many	TRBD2	TRBJ2-3	TGTGCCAGCAGCTCGAGCGGGGGCACAGATACGCAGTATTTT	CASSSSGGTDTQYF
TRBV24-1	many	.	TRBJ1-5	TGTGCCACCAGTGATGGACAGTATCAGCCCCAGCATTTT	CATSDGQYQPQHF